This T cell receptor (beta chain) was found in a study of T cells after somatic rescue of genetic block. Per germline, CDR1 SGHRS and CDR2 YFSETQ. The trim removed 5 bases at V and 1 base at J, leaving 3 bases unmatched. This CDR3 comprises 15 residues. On this clone: Distinct nucleotide sequences in the sample also encode this CDR3.

Sequenced by immunoSEQ multiplex PCR; TCRdb stores in-frame clones only, minus some. Of 67,000 or so clones listed, approximately 91% were seen once; the top ten hold roughly 2.8%. What was sequenced was peripheral blood mononuclear cells (PBMCs). This chain connects TRBV5-1 to TRBJ1-5; 10 positions match TRBD1. The source is a man aged 30 to 45. For the CDR3, the DNA is TGCGCCAGCAGAGCGGGACAGGGGAGCAATCAGCCCCAGCATTTT. Its translation is CASRAGQGSNQPQHF.